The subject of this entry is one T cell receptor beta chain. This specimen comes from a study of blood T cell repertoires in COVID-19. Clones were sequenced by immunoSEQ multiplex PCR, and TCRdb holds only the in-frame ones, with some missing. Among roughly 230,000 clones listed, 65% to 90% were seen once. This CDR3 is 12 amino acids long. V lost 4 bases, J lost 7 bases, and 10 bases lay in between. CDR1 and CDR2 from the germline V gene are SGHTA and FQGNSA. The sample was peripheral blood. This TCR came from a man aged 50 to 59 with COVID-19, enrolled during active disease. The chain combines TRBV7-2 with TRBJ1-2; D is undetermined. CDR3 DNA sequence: TGTGCCAGCAGCTCGACTAGAAGTGGCTACACCTTC. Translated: CASSSTRSGYTF. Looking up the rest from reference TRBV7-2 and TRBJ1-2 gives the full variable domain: GAGVSQSPSNKVTEKGKDVELRCDPISGHTALYWYRQSLGQGLEFLIYFQGNSAPDKSGLPSDRFSAERTGGSVSTLTIQRTQQEDSAVYLCASSSTRSGYTFGSGTRLTVV.